The T cell receptor beta chain under discussion was sequenced for a study of response to subunit inactivated influenza vaccine (dated by TCRdb to 2017 to 2018). Broadly, across the study: Deep quantitative T cell receptor repertoire profiling was used in the study to track responses to a trivalent subunit inactivated influenza vaccine.

The library was prepared using RT-PCR. This sample was sequenced with an Illumina HiSeq 2500. The public reads were run again by TCRdb, first through fastp at Q25 and then through MiXCR, and only productive beta chains were kept. Identical CDR3 protein sequences are pooled into one entry, listed with their most common genes and DNA. The sample profile shows about 780,000 distinct CDR3 sequences; approximately 17% of them were found once. Approximately 11% of the sample is held by the ten biggest clonotypes. Concerning this clonotype: The antigen it recognizes is unknown. No clone much larger than this one lies a single base away; base qualities are absent.

V lost 5 bases and J lost 4 bases, and the count of bases not matched to a germline gene is 8. CDR1 and CDR2 are drawn from the germline V gene (reference sequence): DFQATT, SNEGSKA. Taken from cysteine to phenylalanine, the CDR3 has 15 residues. Here the CDR3 DNA is all that survives: 45 bases in frame from base 1. Here is what the overall study found, with its caveats: The authors suggested that each seasonal influenza vaccination may recruit only a limited number of new T cells.

This TCR came from a man between 50 and 59 years old who received an inactivated influenza vaccine. Donor details come from another sample of the same person, matched by shared clones. The sequenced sample was PBMCs from blood, obtained 5 days after vaccination. Here the chain combines TRBV20-1 and TRBJ2-3; TRBD2 fits 11 bases in the junction. The encoded CDR3 is CSAPLAGGPADTQYF. At the DNA level, the sequence is TGCAGTGCTCCTTTAGCGGGGGGGCCAGCAGATACGCAGTATTTT.